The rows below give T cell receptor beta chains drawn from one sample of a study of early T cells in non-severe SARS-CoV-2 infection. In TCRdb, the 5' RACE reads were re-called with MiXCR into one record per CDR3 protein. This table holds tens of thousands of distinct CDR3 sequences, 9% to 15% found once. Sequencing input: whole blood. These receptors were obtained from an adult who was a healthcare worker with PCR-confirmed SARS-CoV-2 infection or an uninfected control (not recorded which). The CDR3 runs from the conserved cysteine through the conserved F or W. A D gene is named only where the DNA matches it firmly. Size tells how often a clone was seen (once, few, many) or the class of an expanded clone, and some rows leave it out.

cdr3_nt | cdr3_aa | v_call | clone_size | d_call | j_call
TGTGCCAGCTCACCAGCCGGGACAAACAATCAGTACTTC | CASSPAGTNNQYF | TRBV18 | many | - | TRBJ2-7
TGCAGTGCTAGAACCCAGGACAACACTGAAGCTTTCTTT | CSARTQDNTEAFF | TRBV20-1 | - | - | TRBJ1-1
TGTGCCAGCAGTGACAGGGGGCATCGGACAGATACGCAGTATTTT | CASSDRGHRTDTQYF | TRBV6-4 | many | TRBD1 | TRBJ2-3
TGTGCCAGCAGTCGATCTCGCTTGACTAGCGGGATGTTTGAGACCCAGTACTTC | CASSRSRLTSGMFETQYF | TRBV27 | - | TRBD2 | TRBJ2-5
TGCGCCAGCCGTCCAGGGGGAAGCAATCAGCCCCAGCATTTT | CASRPGGSNQPQHF | TRBV10-2 | many | TRBD1 | TRBJ1-5
TGTGCCAGCAGTGCGAGGGGCAGCTCCTACAATGAGCAGTTCTTC | CASSARGSSYNEQFF | TRBV2 | many | - | TRBJ2-1
TGTGCCAGCAGCTTAACGACAGGGGGATATGGCTACACCTTC | CASSLTTGGYGYTF | TRBV7-3 | many | TRBD1 | TRBJ1-2
TGTGCCTGGAGTGTATGGGGGACAAGTTCCTTTGGGCTGTTTTTT | CAWSVWGTSSFGLFF | TRBV30 | many | - | TRBJ1-4
TGTGCCAGCAGTTCGTCCGGGACAGGCTTCAATGAGCAGTTCTTC | CASSSSGTGFNEQFF | TRBV28 | many | TRBD1 | TRBJ2-1
TGTGCCTGGAGTGTACAACAGGACTTCCTGAACCTGGGTAATCAGCCCCAGCATTTT | CAWSVQQDFLNLGNQPQHF | TRBV30 | many | - | TRBJ1-5
TGTGCCAGCAGTGAAGCGCCGGAACGGGCCTACGAGCAGTACTTC | CASSEAPERAYEQYF | TRBV2 | few | - | TRBJ2-7
TGTGCCTGGAACAGGGGGCCTGGAAACACCATATATTTT | CAWNRGPGNTIYF | TRBV30 | - | TRBD1 | TRBJ1-3
TGTGCCAGCAGCTTAGCGCTACTGTCCGGGGAGCTGTTTTTT | CASSLALLSGELFF | TRBV7-2 | - | - | TRBJ2-2
TGTGCCAGCAGCTTGACGGGGACTAACCAAGAGACCCAGTACTTC | CASSLTGTNQETQYF | TRBV5-5 | many | TRBD2 | TRBJ2-5
TGTGCCAGCAGCTTAAGGGACTCTCGAGGGGAGACCCAGTACTTC | CASSLRDSRGETQYF | TRBV7-8 | many | - | TRBJ2-5
TGTGCCAGCAGTTTGTTGGGAGGGGACAATCAGCCCCAGCATTTT | CASSLLGGDNQPQHF | TRBV27 | - | - | TRBJ1-5
TGTGCCTGGAGTGTACCGAGGGCAACAGATACGCAGTATTTT | CAWSVPRATDTQYF | TRBV30 | few | - | TRBJ2-3
TGTGCCAGCAGCGACAGCAAAAACATTCAGTACTTC | CASSDSKNIQYF | TRBV27 | many | - | TRBJ2-4
TGCAGCGTGCAGAACACTGAAGCTTTCTTT | CSVQNTEAFF | TRBV29-1 | many | - | TRBJ1-1
TGTGCCAGCAGCACGGACGGGAGATGGGATCAGCCCCAGCATTTT | CASSTDGRWDQPQHF | TRBV28 | - | - | TRBJ1-5
TGTGCCAGCAGCTTTGAGGGAGAGTCTGGCTACACCTTC | CASSFEGESGYTF | TRBV7-9 | many | - | TRBJ1-2
TGTGCCAGCAGTCTACTAGCGGGAGGGCCGTCAGAGACCCAGTACTTC | CASSLLAGGPSETQYF | TRBV28 | - | TRBD2 | TRBJ2-5
TGCAGTGGGTCAGAGCGCGTTGAGCAGTTCTTC | CSGSERVEQFF | TRBV20-1 | many | - | TRBJ2-1
TGCAGTGCTAGAGATCCAAACAGGGGAGGTACAGATACGCAGTATTTT | CSARDPNRGGTDTQYF | TRBV20-1 | - | - | TRBJ2-3
TGTGCCAGCAGTTCAGGACTAGCGGGAGTAGATGAGCAGTTCTTC | CASSSGLAGVDEQFF | TRBV28 | few | TRBD2 | TRBJ2-1
TGTGCCAGCAGCTGGACAGGGGTTAAGAATGAGCAGTTCTTC | CASSWTGVKNEQFF | TRBV5-5 | few | TRBD1 | TRBJ2-1
TGTGCCAGCTCACCACGCCGTAGCGGGGTTAATGAAAAACTGTTTTTT | CASSPRRSGVNEKLFF | TRBV18 | many | - | TRBJ1-4
TGTGCCAGCTCACCAATAGCTCTCAGGGGAGCTAACTATGGCTACACCTTC | CASSPIALRGANYGYTF | TRBV18 | few | - | TRBJ1-2
TGTGCCACCAGCAGAGATGCCGCGGGACTAGCGGAGACAGATACGCAGTATTTT | CATSRDAAGLAETDTQYF | TRBV15 | - | TRBD2 | TRBJ2-3
TGTGCCAGCGGTATGATCGGGGGCGGCAATCAGCCCCAGCATTTT | CASGMIGGGNQPQHF | TRBV12-3/TRBV12-4 | - | - | TRBJ1-5
TGCGCCAGCAGCCCCAAGGGAGCGGCTAGCGGGTTCAACACCGGGGAGCTGTTTTTT | CASSPKGAASGFNTGELFF | TRBV23-1 | - | TRBD2 | TRBJ2-2
TGTGCCAGCAGGCCCTGGACTAACCCAAACAATGAGCAGTTCTTC | CASRPWTNPNNEQFF | TRBV11-2 | few | - | TRBJ2-1
TGTGCCAGCAGCAGGAACAGGGGCTACACCTTC | CASSRNRGYTF | TRBV6-6 | many | - | TRBJ1-2
TGTGCCAGCAGCTTAGGCCCAGATCAGCCCCAGCATTTT | CASSLGPDQPQHF | TRBV7-9 | many | - | TRBJ1-5
TGTGCCAGCAGGGGACTAGCGGGACTCTCCTACAATGAGCAGTTCTTC | CASRGLAGLSYNEQFF | TRBV3-1 | many | TRBD2 | TRBJ2-1
TGTGCCAGCAGCTCGAGCGGGAGGGGGTACGAGCAGTACTTC | CASSSSGRGYEQYF | TRBV6-2/TRBV6-3 | few | TRBD2 | TRBJ2-7
TGTGCCAGCAGCCCGATATCAACAGGGAAAACTGAAGCTTTCTTT | CASSPISTGKTEAFF | TRBV5-4 | - | - | TRBJ1-1
TGTGCCAGCAGTTCGCAACCAGGGACAGGTAGAGACATTCAGTACTTC | CASSSQPGTGRDIQYF | TRBV5-5 | - | TRBD1 | TRBJ2-4
TGCGCCAGCAGCTCCAAAGGGCCGGGAGAGCAGTACTTC | CASSSKGPGEQYF | TRBV5-1 | few | - | TRBJ2-7
TGTGCCAGCAGTTTCTATATGAACACTGAAGCTTTCTTT | CASSFYMNTEAFF | TRBV12-3/TRBV12-4 | - | - | TRBJ1-1
TGTGCCAGCAGCGCCCGTTTGGCCATACTAGGTGGAAACACCATATATTTT | CASSARLAILGGNTIYF | TRBV11-2 | - | - | TRBJ1-3
TGCGCCACCAACAATCTAGCGGGAGCCGCGAATGAGCAGTTCTTC | CATNNLAGAANEQFF | TRBV10-2 | few | TRBD2 | TRBJ2-1
TGTGCCAGCAGTTTACGGGGGCTGACTAATGAAAAACTGTTTTTT | CASSLRGLTNEKLFF | TRBV27 | many | - | TRBJ1-4
TGTGCCAGCAGCTTAGGTACCGGGGAGCTGTTTTTT | CASSLGTGELFF | TRBV7-2 | many | - | TRBJ2-2
TGCGCCAGCAGCTTGGTTGGGGGCGTTGAGCATGGCTACACCTTC | CASSLVGGVEHGYTF | TRBV5-1 | - | - | TRBJ1-2
TGTGCCAGCAGCCGTGTCACCGCGACCTACAATGAGCAGTTCTTC | CASSRVTATYNEQFF | TRBV7-8 | few | - | TRBJ2-1
TGTGCCATCAGTGAACCGAGAGGGCCAGATACGCAGTATTTT | CAISEPRGPDTQYF | TRBV10-3 | many | - | TRBJ2-3
TGTGCCAGCAGCCGACGACGCCCAGAGACTTACAATGAGCAGTTCTTC | CASSRRRPETYNEQFF | TRBV6-5 | few | - | TRBJ2-1
TGTGCCAGCAGTCCGCGCGATAGAGTCGCCTACGAGCAGTACTTC | CASSPRDRVAYEQYF | TRBV3-1 | - | - | TRBJ2-7
TGTGCCAGCAGACAACCGGGACTAGCCCCGAACACCGGGGAGCTGTTTTTT | CASRQPGLAPNTGELFF | TRBV6-6 | once | TRBD2 | TRBJ2-2
TGTGCCAGCAGCGTGGGGGGACAGGGGTCCTACGAGCAGTACTTC | CASSVGGQGSYEQYF | TRBV9 | few | TRBD1 | TRBJ2-7
TGTGCCAGCAGGCCGGGGTTCTCGAGCAATGAGCAGTTCTTC | CASRPGFSSNEQFF | TRBV28 | - | - | TRBJ2-1
TGTGCCAGCAGTCGGCCCGGGACAGGGGTGAGGGAGCTGTTTTTT | CASSRPGTGVRELFF | TRBV28 | many | TRBD1 | TRBJ2-2
TGTGCCAGCAGTCCCCCCGGGACAGGGAGCCATGGCTACACCTTC | CASSPPGTGSHGYTF | TRBV28 | many | TRBD1 | TRBJ1-2
TGTGCCAGCAGGCAGTCCCAAGAGACCCAGTACTTC | CASRQSQETQYF | TRBV2 | - | - | TRBJ2-5